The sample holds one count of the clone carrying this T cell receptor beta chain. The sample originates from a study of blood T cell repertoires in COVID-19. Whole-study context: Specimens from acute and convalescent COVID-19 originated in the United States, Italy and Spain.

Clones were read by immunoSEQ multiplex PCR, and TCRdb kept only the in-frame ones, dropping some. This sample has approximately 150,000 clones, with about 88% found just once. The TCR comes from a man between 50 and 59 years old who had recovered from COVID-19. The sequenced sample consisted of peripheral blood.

CDR3 loop: CASSLAGISGDQYF. The CDR3 nucleotides read TGTGCCAGCAGCTTAGCTGGGATTAGCGGGGACCAGTACTTC. The genes are TRBV7-9 and TRBJ2-5; 8 bases are a match to TRBD2. V gave up 0 bases and J gave up 10 bases; unmatched junction bases: 7. The CDR3 runs 14 residues. Germline V gene lookup returns CDR1 SEHNR and CDR2 FQNEAQ (reference sequence).